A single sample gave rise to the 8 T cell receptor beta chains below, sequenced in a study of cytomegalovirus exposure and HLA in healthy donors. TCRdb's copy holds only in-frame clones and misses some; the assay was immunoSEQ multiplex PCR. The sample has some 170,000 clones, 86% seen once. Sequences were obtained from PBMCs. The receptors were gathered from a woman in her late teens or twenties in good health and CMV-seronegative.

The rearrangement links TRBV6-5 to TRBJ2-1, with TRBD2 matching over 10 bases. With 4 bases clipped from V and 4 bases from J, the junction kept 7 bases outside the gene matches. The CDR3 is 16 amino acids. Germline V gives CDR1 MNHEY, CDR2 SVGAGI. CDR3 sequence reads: CASSSPASGRYNEQFF. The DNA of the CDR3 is TGTGCCAGCAGTTCCCCGGCTAGCGGGAGATACAATGAGCAGTTCTTC.

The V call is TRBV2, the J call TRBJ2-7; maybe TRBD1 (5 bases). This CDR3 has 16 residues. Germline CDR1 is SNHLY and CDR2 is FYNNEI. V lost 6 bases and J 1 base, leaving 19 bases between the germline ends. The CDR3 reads CASRASQGAGSYEQYF. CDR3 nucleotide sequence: TGTGCCAGCAGGGCCTCTCAAGGGGCTGGATCCTACGAGCAGTACTTC.

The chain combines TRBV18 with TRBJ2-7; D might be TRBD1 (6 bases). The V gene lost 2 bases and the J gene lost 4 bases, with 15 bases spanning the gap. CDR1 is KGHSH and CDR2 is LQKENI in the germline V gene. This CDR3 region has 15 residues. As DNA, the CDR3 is TGTGCCAGCTCACCAACGACAGGCCATAGGTACGAGCAGTACTTC. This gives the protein CASSPTTGHRYEQYF.

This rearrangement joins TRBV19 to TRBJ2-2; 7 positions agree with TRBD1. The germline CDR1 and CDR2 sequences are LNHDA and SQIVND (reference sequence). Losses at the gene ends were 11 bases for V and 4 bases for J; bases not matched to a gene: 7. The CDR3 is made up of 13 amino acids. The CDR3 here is CAGGGQLTGELFF. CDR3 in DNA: TGTGCCGGTGGGGGACAGCTCACCGGGGAGCTGTTTTTT.

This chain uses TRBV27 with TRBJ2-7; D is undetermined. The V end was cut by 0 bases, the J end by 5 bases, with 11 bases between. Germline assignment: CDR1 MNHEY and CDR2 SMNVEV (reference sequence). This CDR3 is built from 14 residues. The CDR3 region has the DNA TGTGCCAGCAGTTTATCGAGACCAGGTAACGAGCAGTACTTC. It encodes CASSLSRPGNEQYF.

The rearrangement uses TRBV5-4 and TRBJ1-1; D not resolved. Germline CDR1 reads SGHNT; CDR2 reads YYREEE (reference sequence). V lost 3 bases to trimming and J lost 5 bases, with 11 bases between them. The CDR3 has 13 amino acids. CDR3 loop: CASSSILVTEAFF. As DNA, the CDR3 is TGTGCCAGCAGCTCTATTTTAGTGACTGAAGCTTTCTTT.

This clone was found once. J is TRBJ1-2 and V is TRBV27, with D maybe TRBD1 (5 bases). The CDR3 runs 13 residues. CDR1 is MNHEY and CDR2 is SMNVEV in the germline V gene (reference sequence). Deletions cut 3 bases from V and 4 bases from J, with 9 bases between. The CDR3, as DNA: TGTGCCAGCAGTTTGACAGCCTTCTATGGCTACACCTTC. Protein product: CASSLTAFYGYTF.

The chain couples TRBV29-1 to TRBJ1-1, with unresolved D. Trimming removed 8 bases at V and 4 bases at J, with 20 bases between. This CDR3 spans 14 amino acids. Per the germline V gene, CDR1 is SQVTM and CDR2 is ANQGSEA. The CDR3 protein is CSPGRVGRGTEAFF. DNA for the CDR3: TGCAGCCCCGGTCGTGTCGGGCGGGGCACTGAAGCTTTCTTT. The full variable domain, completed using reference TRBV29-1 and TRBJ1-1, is SAVISQKPSRDICQRGTSLTIQCQVDSQVTMMFWYRQQPGQSLTLIATANQGSEATYESGFVIDKFPISRPNLTFSTLTVSNMSPEDSSIYLCSPGRVGRGTEAFFGQGTRLTVV.